What follows are 7 T cell receptor beta chains derived from one specimen sequenced in a study of blood T cells in healthy people across ages. A second PCR, run for about 7 to 11 cycles, used a sample-barcoded 5' primer plus a J-beta primer mix. TCRdb itself ran the 5' RACE reads through MiXCR, one entry per CDR3 protein. The repertoire holds 1.5 million to 2 million distinct CDR3 sequences, with 25% to 30% as singletons. Sequenced input: blood. These receptors were obtained from a woman under 40 in good health.

Note on this clonotype: A much larger clone differs from this one at a single base, so this may be a read error. The J gene is TRBJ2-5, the V gene TRBV3-1; no reliable D call. The CDR3 length is 14 residues. CDR1 and CDR2 from the germline V gene are LGHDT and YNNKEL (reference sequence). CDR3 loop: CAGSQDAGWETQYF. The DNA for the CDR3 is TGTGCCGGCAGCCAAGATGCAGGTTGGGAGACCCAGTACTTC.

This clonotype has more than one count but fewer than ten. This chain connects TRBV5-1 to TRBJ2-5; no reliable D call. The germline CDR1 and CDR2 sequences are SGHRS and YFSETQ. This CDR3 spans 15 amino acids. Trimming left V 2 bases short and J 4 bases short, with 15 bases between. The DNA for the CDR3 is TGCGCCAGCAGCTTTAGTTCAGCAGTAGTAGAGACCCAGTACTTC. Translating it yields CASSFSSAVVETQYF.

This clonotype has ten or more counts. V is TRBV4-1 and J is TRBJ2-7; tentatively, D is TRBD1 (6 bases). V lost 4 bases to trimming and J lost 5 bases, with 15 bases between them. In germline, CDR1 is MGHRA, CDR2 YSYEKL. The CDR3 covers 14 residues. CDR3 DNA: TGCGCCAGCAGCCCCCGGGACAAGGGGAACGAGCAGTACTTC. It translates to CASSPRDKGNEQYF.

This clonotype appeared many times. The chain links TRBV29-1 to TRBJ2-7, with D maybe TRBD1 (6 bases). Deletions cut 3 bases from V and 0 bases from J, with 12 bases between. From germline, CDR1 is SQVTM and CDR2 ANQGSEA. The CDR3 is 14 residues long. In DNA form, the CDR3 reads TGCAGCGTTGAGACAGGAGTATCCTCCTACGAGCAGTACTTC. Its protein product is CSVETGVSSYEQYF.

This clonotype was observed many times. The chain links TRBV5-1 to TRBJ2-7; 9 nucleotides agree with TRBD1. The junction had 6 bases not matched to a gene; V was cut back by 0 bases and J by 5 bases. Germline CDR1 is SGHRS and CDR2 is YFSETQ. The CDR3 extends over 15 amino acids. The CDR3 loop reads CASSLEGQGFDEQYF. CDR3 nucleotides: TGCGCCAGCAGCTTGGAGGGACAGGGTTTCGACGAGCAGTACTTC.

This chain connects TRBV11-2 to TRBJ2-1; 9 nucleotides line up with TRBD2. V gave up 3 bases and J gave up 8 bases; unmatched junction bases: 17. This CDR3 comprises 18 residues. From germline, CDR1 is SGHAT and CDR2 FQNNGV. CDR3 loop: CASSFDAAAGGRKDEQFF. In DNA, the CDR3 is TGTGCCAGCAGCTTCGATGCAGCAGCGGGGGGCCGGAAGGATGAGCAGTTCTTC.

A few counts support this clonotype. The gene calls are TRBV30 and TRBJ2-7; TRBD2 is a possible D gene (6 bases). The germline V and J ends were trimmed by 1 base and 4 bases, with 11 bases remaining between them. Germline-derived CDR1 and CDR2 are GTSNPN and SVGIG (reference sequence). The CDR3 covers 13 residues. Here the CDR3 DNA reads TGTGCCTGGAGTGGGGACTCCAATTACGAGCAGTACTTC. It specifies CAWSGDSNYEQYF.